This note documents a single T cell receptor (beta chain) sequence. As yet, its antigen is unknown. This record belongs to a study of cytomegalovirus exposure and HLA in healthy donors. Study-level findings and limits: Reports indicated that the classifier achieved high specificity and sensitivity in diagnosing cytomegalovirus status.

The CDR3 contains 16 residues. The V segment lost 0 bases and the J segment 2 bases; nucleotides outside the gene matches: 5. Germline values: CDR1 SGHRS, CDR2 YFSETQ. PCR used 60 Vbeta primers and 13 Jbeta primers. Assay: immunoSEQ multiplex PCR; the TCRdb copy retains only in-frame clones and omits some. Among tens of thousands of clones, more than 70% were seen once, and the ten largest hold about an eighth. The gene calls are TRBV5-1 and TRBJ2-3, with 8 nucleotides matching TRBD1. This sequence was found in a woman in her 40s in good health and CMV-seropositive. Specimen: PBMCs. The CDR3 nucleotides are TGCGCCAGCAGCTTGGGGGGACAGGTGCTCACAGATACGCAGTATTTT. Its translation is CASSLGGQVLTDTQYF.